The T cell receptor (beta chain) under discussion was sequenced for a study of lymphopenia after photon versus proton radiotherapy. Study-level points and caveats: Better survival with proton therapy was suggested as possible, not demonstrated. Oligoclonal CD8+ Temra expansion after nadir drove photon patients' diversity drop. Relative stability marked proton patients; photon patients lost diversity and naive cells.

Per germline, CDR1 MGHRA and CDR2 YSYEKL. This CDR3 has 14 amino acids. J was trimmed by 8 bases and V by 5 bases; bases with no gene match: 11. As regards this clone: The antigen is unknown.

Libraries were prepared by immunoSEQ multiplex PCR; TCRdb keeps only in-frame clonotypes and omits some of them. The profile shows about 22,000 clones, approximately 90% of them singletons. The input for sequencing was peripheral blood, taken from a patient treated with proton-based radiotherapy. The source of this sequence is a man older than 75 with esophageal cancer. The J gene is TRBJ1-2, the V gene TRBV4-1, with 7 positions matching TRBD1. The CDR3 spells CASSSTGAGYGYTF. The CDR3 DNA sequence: TGCGCCAGCAGCTCAACAGGGGCAGGATACGGCTACACCTTC.